This T cell receptor (beta chain) was identified in a study of CD8+ T cells in alopecia areata. As for treatment: oral pan-JAK inhibitor, 5-10 mg twice daily. The study team obtained lesional scalp punch biopsies and peripheral blood from alopecia areata patients. Germline values: CDR1 GTSNPN, CDR2 SVGIG (reference sequence). V was trimmed by 2 bases and J by 6 bases, leaving 8 bases between them. The CDR3 runs to 11 residues. cDNA serving as the sequencing template came from extracted, reverse transcribed RNA. Assay: immunoSEQ multiplex PCR; the TCRdb copy retains only in-frame clones and omits some. The sample lists about 120,000 clones; around 54% were seen once.

This sequence joins TRBV30 and TRBJ2-7; no clear D gene. The specimen was CD4+ T cells sorted from blood, collected at week 24, from a patient treated with tofacitinib. This receptor was obtained from a human donor with alopecia areata. Here the CDR3 reads CAWSIYSEQYF. DNA for the CDR3: TGTGCCTGGAGTATTTACAGCGAGCAGTACTTC.